Listed below are T cell receptor beta chains from one sample, sequenced in a study of T cell responses to AZD1222 COVID-19 vaccine. Assay: immunoSEQ multiplex PCR; the TCRdb copy retains only in-frame clones and omits some. The repertoire holds 80,000 or so clones, with about 93% as singletons. Sequences were derived from peripheral blood, sampled on day 0 of MenACWY control vaccination. Receptor source: an adult in good health. The CDR3 runs from the conserved cysteine through the conserved F or W. Fields, in order: V gene, clone size, D gene, J gene, CDR3 DNA, CDR3 protein. The D gene is left open where the match is weak. Clone size is shown for a subset of rows, as once, few, many or a class of expanded clone.

V: TRBV6-1; size: .; D: .; J: TRBJ1-3; DNA: TGTGCCAGCAGTGAAGCGGAGCTATTCTCTGGAAACACCATATATTTT; CDR3: CASSEAELFSGNTIYF
V: TRBV7-6; size: once; D: .; J: TRBJ2-5; DNA: TGTGCCAGCAGCACCGGGACGTCGCAAGAGACCCAGTACTTC; CDR3: CASSTGTSQETQYF
V: TRBV29-1; size: .; D: .; J: TRBJ2-3; DNA: TGCAGCGTTGAGTCTTTTGGGATCACAGATACGCAGTATTTT; CDR3: CSVESFGITDTQYF
V: TRBV19; size: .; D: .; J: TRBJ2-3; DNA: TGTGCCAGTAGTATGGGACCTAGCGAAGGCACAGATACGCAGTATTTT; CDR3: CASSMGPSEGTDTQYF
V: TRBV6-4; size: .; D: TRBD1; J: TRBJ2-1; DNA: TGTGCCAGCAGCGAAACCACCGGGACAGGTACAATGAGCGGGCAGTTCTTC; CDR3: CASSETTGTGTMSGQFF
V: TRBV29-1; size: once; D: .; J: TRBJ2-2; DNA: TGCAGCGTTGAAGAAGGACAGCTTCGGCTGTTTTTT; CDR3: CSVEEGQLRLFF
V: TRBV7-2; size: .; D: TRBD1; J: TRBJ1-1; DNA: TGTGCCAGCAGCTTCCGCAGGGGGCAGAGCACTGAAGCTTTCTTT; CDR3: CASSFRRGQSTEAFF
V: TRBV4-3; size: .; D: .; J: TRBJ1-5; DNA: TGCGCCAGCAGCCAAGAGCCGGTCTACTCGAATAGCAATCAGCCCCAGCATTTT; CDR3: CASSQEPVYSNSNQPQHF
V: TRBV7-9; size: .; D: TRBD2; J: TRBJ2-2; DNA: TGTGCCAGCAGCCCTAGCGGGAGCTTGTACACCGGGGAGCTGTTTTTT; CDR3: CASSPSGSLYTGELFF
V: TRBV6-4; size: .; D: .; J: TRBJ2-1; DNA: TGTGCCAGCAGTGACACAGATAGCTCCTACAATGAGCAGTTCTTC; CDR3: CASSDTDSSYNEQFF